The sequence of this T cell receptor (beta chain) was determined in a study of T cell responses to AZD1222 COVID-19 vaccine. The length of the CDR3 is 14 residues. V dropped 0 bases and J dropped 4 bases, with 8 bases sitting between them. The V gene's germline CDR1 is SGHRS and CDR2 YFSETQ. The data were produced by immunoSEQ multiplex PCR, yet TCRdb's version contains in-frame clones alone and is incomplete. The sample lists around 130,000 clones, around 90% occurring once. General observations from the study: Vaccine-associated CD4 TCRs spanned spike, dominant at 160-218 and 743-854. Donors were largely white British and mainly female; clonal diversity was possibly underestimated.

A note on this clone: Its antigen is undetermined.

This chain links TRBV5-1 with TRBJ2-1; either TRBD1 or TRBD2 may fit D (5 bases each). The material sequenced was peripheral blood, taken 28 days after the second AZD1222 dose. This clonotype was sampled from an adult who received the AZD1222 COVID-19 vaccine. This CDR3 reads CASSLGDPYNEQFF. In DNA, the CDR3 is TGCGCCAGCAGCTTGGGGGACCCTTACAATGAGCAGTTCTTC.